These 13 T cell receptor beta chains originate from one sample sequenced in a study of identical twins. TCRdb re-called the 5' RACE reads with MiXCR, one entry per CDR3 protein. Of 450,000 or so distinct CDR3 sequences in the sample, 11% to 15% were seen once. Separately, the same data were catalogued under a study of yellow fever vaccine responses in identical twins.

Source material: CD4+ T cells sorted from blood. The origin of the receptors is a woman aged 18-29 years in good health.

J is TRBJ2-7 and V is TRBV7-9; D is undetermined. Germline V gives CDR1 SEHNR, CDR2 FQNEAQ (reference sequence). The germline V and J ends were trimmed by 3 bases and 9 bases, with 9 bases remaining between them. This CDR3 contains 11 residues. Written as DNA, the CDR3 is TGTGCCAGCAGCTTTTCTCTCGGGCAGTACTTC. The encoded protein is CASSFSLGQYF.

The genes are TRBV4-1 and TRBJ2-7; perhaps TRBD1 as D (6 bases). CDR1 is MGHRA, CDR2 YSYEKL, per germline. This CDR3 is built from 14 residues. V gave up 3 bases and J gave up 3 bases, with 12 bases separating them. CDR3 amino acids: CASSHSQGGYEQYF. In nucleotides, the CDR3 is TGCGCCAGCAGCCACTCTCAAGGGGGCTACGAGCAGTACTTC.

This clonotype was found many times. The V call is TRBV5-1, the J call TRBJ1-2; 10 bases align to TRBD1. The germline V gene has CDR1 SGHRS and CDR2 YFSETQ. CDR3 length: 13 amino acids. V gave up 5 bases and J gave up 8 bases; unmatched junction bases: 6. Here the CDR3 reads CASSRQGAEGYTF. The CDR3 bases are TGCGCCAGCAGTAGACAGGGGGCAGAAGGCTACACCTTC.

This clonotype occurred many times. The chain is built from TRBV28 and TRBJ1-5; 7 positions match TRBD1. Germline values: CDR1 MDHEN, CDR2 SYDVKM. V was clipped by 4 bases and J by 4 bases; unmatched bases: 4. The CDR3 spans 14 residues. CDR3 nucleotide sequence: TGTGCCAGCAGTTCACCAGGGGGGAATCAGCCCCAGCATTTT. The encoded protein is CASSSPGGNQPQHF.

This clonotype was seen a few times. The gene calls are TRBV10-3 and TRBJ2-1, with 12 bases that match TRBD2. This CDR3 region has 15 residues. Germline values: CDR1 ENHRY, CDR2 SYGVKD. Trimming at V came to 4 bases and at J to 8 bases, leaving 6 bases not matched to a gene. CDR3: CAISATSGRIHEQFF. CDR3 DNA sequence: TGTGCCATCAGTGCTACTAGCGGGAGGATTCATGAGCAGTTCTTC.

In its sample, this clonotype was seen many times. V and J are TRBV3-1 and TRBJ2-7, with 8 bases lining up with TRBD2. The CDR3 totals 12 residues. V was clipped by 6 bases and J by 9 bases; unmatched bases: 7. The germline CDR1 and CDR2 sequences are LGHDT and YNNKEL (reference sequence). The CDR3 protein is CASSTATSGQYF. Written as DNA, the CDR3 is TGTGCCAGCAGTACCGCAACTAGCGGGCAGTACTTC.

As regards this clonotype: The junction and the germline gene differ at one end; a read error may be behind it. J is TRBJ2-1 and V is TRBV7-7; tentatively, D is TRBD2 (5 bases). CDR3 length equals 14 residues. Germline values: CDR1 SSHAT, CDR2 FNYEAQ (reference sequence). The CDR3 protein is CASSLGSHSLEQFF. The CDR3, as DNA: TGTGCTAGCAGCTTAGGGAGTCACTCTTTGGAGCAGTTCTTC. Complete variable domain (other parts from reference TRBV7-7 and TRBJ2-1): GAGVSQSPRYKVTKRGQDVTLRCDPISSHATLYWYQQALGQGPEFLTYFNYEAQPDKSGLPSDRFSAERPEGSISTLTIQRTEQRDSAMYRCASSLGSHSLEQFFGPGTRLTVL.

CDR3 protein: CSVEDPSEQFF. CDR3 nucleotides: TGCAGCGTTGAAGATCCTAGTGAGCAGTTCTTC. The chain joins TRBV29-1 to TRBJ2-1; D is uncertain. V was clipped by 0 bases and J by 9 bases, with 6 bases between them. This CDR3 spans 11 amino acids. Per germline, CDR1 SQVTM and CDR2 ANQGSEA.

CDR3 sequence reads: CASSLVGSSGRNTDTQYF. In nucleotides, the CDR3 is TGTGCCAGCAGCTTAGTAGGGTCTAGCGGGAGGAACACAGATACGCAGTATTTT. The chain carries TRBV11-2 and TRBJ2-3, with TRBD2 matching over 11 bases. The CDR3 has 18 residues. Per the germline V gene, CDR1 is SGHAT and CDR2 is FQNNGV. J lost 2 bases, V lost 1 base, and 8 bases had no gene match.

A few counts support this clonotype. The chain carries TRBV7-9 and TRBJ2-1; D may be TRBD2 (6 bases). V dropped 3 bases and J dropped 2 bases, with 14 bases sitting between them. Germline V gene data show CDR1 as SEHNR and CDR2 as FQNEAQ (reference sequence). The CDR3 is made up of 16 amino acids. CDR3 DNA: TGTGCCAGCAGCTTTTCACTAGCTATTACCTACAATGAGCAGTTCTTC. It translates to CASSFSLAITYNEQFF.

The V call is TRBV7-6, the J call TRBJ2-5, with 8 bases fitting TRBD2. The ends lost 5 bases at V and 3 bases at J; junction bases unmatched: 8. This CDR3 has 15 residues. Looked up from germline, CDR1 is SGHVS and CDR2 is FNYEAQ. The CDR3 DNA reads TGTGCCAGCAGCCGTAGCGGGGATGCGGAAGAGACCCAGTACTTC. This codes for CASSRSGDAEETQYF.

Ten or more counts support this clonotype. The chain is built from TRBV7-2 and TRBJ2-2, with unresolved D. With 3 bases removed from V and 2 bases from J, the gap between germline ends came to 7 bases. The CDR3 extends over 14 amino acids. The germline gives CDR1 SGHTA, CDR2 FQGNSA. The CDR3 here is CASSLGINTGELFF. CDR3 coding DNA: TGTGCCAGCAGCTTGGGGATTAACACCGGGGAGCTGTTTTTT.

The chain carries TRBV7-2 and TRBJ2-7, with TRBD2 identical over 7 bases. CDR3 size: 15 residues. The V and J ends lost 0 bases and 6 bases, in that order; junction bases with no gene match: 8. From germline, CDR1 is SGHTA and CDR2 FQGNSA. CDR3 loop: CASSLALAEGSEQYF. The CDR3 DNA sequence: TGTGCCAGCAGCTTAGCCCTAGCGGAGGGGTCCGAGCAGTACTTC.